The rows below give T cell receptor beta chains drawn from one sample of a study of T-cell memory formation after mild COVID-19. In TCRdb, the 5' RACE reads were re-called with MiXCR into one record per CDR3 protein. The sample comprises 450,000 to 650,000 distinct CDR3 sequences, about 20% of which are singletons, and roughly 8.3% rests with the top ten. The sequencing input was PBMCs or a T cell subset sorted from them (not recorded which). The receptors here all came from an adult woman who had mild COVID-19 (a few samples of this study predate the infection). Cell type and time point are not known. Each CDR3 is given without its conserved first and last residue. Clone size, where shown, is once, few, many, or a class for clones that have expanded.

J: TRBJ2-7
size: .
V: TRBV4-3
CDR3: ASSQAGLAGEYEQY

J: TRBJ1-4
size: .
V: TRBV7-9
CDR3: ASSGYRGRGDEKLF

J: TRBJ2-7
size: few
V: TRBV3-1
CDR3: ASSQEALAGYEQY

J: TRBJ2-1
size: .
V: TRBV7-2
CDR3: ASSVQGVAEQF

J: TRBJ2-1
size: .
V: TRBV11-2
CDR3: ASSVGTSHNEQF

J: TRBJ1-2
size: .
V: TRBV5-4
CDR3: ASSEGQGALGGYT

J: TRBJ2-5
size: .
V: TRBV12-3/TRBV12-4
CDR3: ASSLMRGGIETQY

J: TRBJ2-2
size: .
V: TRBV7-3
CDR3: ASSPSGRRAGELF

J: TRBJ1-1
size: many
V: TRBV6-7
CDR3: ASRSSGTSGNTEAF

J: TRBJ1-1
size: few
V: TRBV12-3/TRBV12-4
CDR3: ASSFRVGTEAF

J: TRBJ1-2
size: once
V: TRBV5-6
CDR3: ASNARTGAYGYT

J: TRBJ2-7
size: .
V: TRBV6-5
CDR3: ASSPGQRTEKQY

J: TRBJ2-7
size: few
V: TRBV6-2/TRBV6-3
CDR3: ASSYLGNYEQY

J: TRBJ1-1
size: few
V: TRBV19
CDR3: ASSIDHSPGEAF